This T cell receptor (beta chain) was profiled in a study of T cell changes during pregnancy in multiple sclerosis. Trimming pared 5 bases from V and 7 bases from J, leaving 18 bases between. CDR1 is PRHDT and CDR2 is FYEKMQ in the germline V gene (reference sequence). The CDR3 sequence is 14 residues long. Sequenced by immunoSEQ multiplex PCR; TCRdb stores in-frame clones only, minus some. The table lists about 62,000 clones, approximately 93% of them singletons. The genes are TRBV13 and TRBJ2-7, with D perhaps matching TRBD2 (5 bases). The sequencing used CD8+ T cells from peripheral blood mononuclear cells, collected in the second trimester of pregnancy. The source is a female donor with multiple sclerosis, enrolled in a pregnancy study. CDR3 residues: CASSPPSTRWEQYF. The DNA of the CDR3 is TGTGCCAGCAGCCCCCCGAGCACTAGGTGGGAGCAGTACTTC.